Below are 10 T cell receptor beta chains sequenced from a single sample in a study of CD8 T cell repertoires and HIV-1 epitope variants. For these TCRs, the target antigens are not known. The table came from immunoSEQ multiplex PCR; TCRdb's copy has only in-frame clones and leaves some out. The sample lists some 6,800 clones, 65% to 70% occurring once. The sequenced sample was cultured CD8+ T cells derived from PBMCs. These TCRs come from a male donor with HIV.

CDR3 sequence (DNA): TGTGCCAGCAGTTTGCGGCTGGTAGCTAACACTGAAGCTTTCTTT. This gives the protein CASSLRLVANTEAFF. V is TRBV28 and J is TRBJ1-1; D gene uncertain. The CDR3 has 15 residues. The ends were cut back, 3 bases at V and 2 bases at J, with 13 bases in the middle. Germline V gene data show CDR1 as MDHEN and CDR2 as SYDVKM.

This CDR3 is CASSLVPSLTTDTQYF. The CDR3 DNA sequence: TGTGCCAGCAGCTTAGTCCCTAGTCTTACCACAGATACGCAGTATTTT. This rearrangement joins TRBV7-2 to TRBJ2-3; D gene unclear. V lost 1 base, J lost 2 bases, and 13 bases lay in between. CDR3 length: 16 residues. Germline CDR1 reads SGHTA; CDR2 reads FQGNSA.

V gene TRBV10-2 combines with J gene TRBJ2-1; 12 nucleotides agree with TRBD2. The CDR3 extends over 19 amino acids. Looked up from germline, CDR1 is WSHSY and CDR2 is SAAADI. The V and J ends lost 2 bases and 8 bases, in that order; junction bases with no gene match: 16. CDR3 nucleotides: TGCGCCAGCAGTGAGATGAGACTAGCGGGAGAATACCGAACCGATGAGCAGTTCTTC. Protein: CASSEMRLAGEYRTDEQFF.

This clone is deemed medium-sized. This sequence joins TRBV7-2 and TRBJ1-1; possibly TRBD1 for D (6 bases). The V and J ends lost 2 bases and 3 bases respectively, with 19 bases between them. The germline gives CDR1 SGHTA, CDR2 FQGNSA. There are 17 residues in the CDR3. CDR3 residues: CASSLHGPGAGDTEAFF. CDR3 DNA sequence: TGTGCCAGCAGCTTACACGGTCCGGGGGCGGGTGACACTGAAGCTTTCTTT.

CDR3 sequence: CASSLYGEDLNTEAFF. The CDR3 region has the DNA TGTGCCAGCAGTCTCTACGGGGAGGATCTGAACACTGAAGCTTTCTTT. This chain connects TRBV27 to TRBJ1-1; D gene uncertain. Per germline, CDR1 MNHEY and CDR2 SMNVEV (reference sequence). The CDR3 is 16 residues long. Deletions cut 5 bases from V and 0 bases from J, with 16 bases between.

The J gene is TRBJ2-2, the V gene TRBV27; possible D gene TRBD1, 6 bases. The CDR3 runs to 18 residues. Germline lookup yields CDR1 MNHEY and CDR2 SMNVEV (reference sequence). Between the trimmed V and J ends, which lost 4 bases and 1 base, there was a span of 19 bases. Here the CDR3 reads CASSSLLGAAMNTGELFF. As DNA, the CDR3 is TGTGCCAGCAGTTCACTTCTGGGGGCAGCGATGAACACCGGGGAGCTGTTTTTT.

The genes are TRBV13 and TRBJ1-1; no clear D. The CDR3 is 12 amino acids. Germline CDR1 reads PRHDT; CDR2 reads FYEKMQ (reference sequence). V lost 6 bases and J lost 5, with 10 bases in between. This CDR3 is CASSEWGTEAFF. The CDR3 DNA follows: TGTGCCAGCAGTGAATGGGGAACTGAAGCTTTCTTT.

The rearrangement links TRBV28 to TRBJ2-3; no reliable D call. CDR1 and CDR2 (germline): MDHEN, SYDVKM. This CDR3 spans 12 amino acids. V dropped 7 bases and J dropped 2 bases, with 7 bases sitting between them. CDR3 DNA: TGTGCCAGCAACCCCAACACAGATACGCAGTATTTT. This gives the protein CASNPNTDTQYF.

This clone was recorded once. The chain carries TRBV19 and TRBJ1-2; weak D call: TRBD1 (6 bases). The length of the CDR3 is 15 residues. Trimming left V 3 bases short and J 3 bases short, with 14 bases between. Germline lookup yields CDR1 LNHDA and CDR2 SQIVND (reference sequence). CDR3 protein: CASSISWGRDYGYTF. The CDR3, as DNA: TGTGCCAGTAGTATTTCATGGGGGCGCGACTATGGCTACACCTTC.

The rearrangement joins TRBV7-8 to TRBJ2-7, with unresolved D. V was shortened by 4 bases and J by 7 bases, with 14 bases between the two germline ends. The CDR3 sequence is 13 residues long. The germline gives CDR1 SGHVS, CDR2 FQNEAQ. The CDR3 sequence: CASSSEVTEEQYF. The CDR3 DNA reads as TGTGCCAGCAGCTCTGAGGTCACCGAGGAGCAGTACTTC.